The present TCR beta chain was sequenced within a study of T cells after yellow fever vaccination. The CDR3 contains 16 residues. The V gene lost 7 bases and the J gene lost 5 bases, with 18 bases spanning the gap. Germline V gene lookup returns CDR1 MNHNS and CDR2 SASEGT. TCRdb processed the 5' RACE reads anew with MiXCR; each CDR3 protein has one entry. The sample consists of some 600,000 distinct CDR3 sequences, 12% of them appearing once. Sample: PBMCs, taken on the day of the yellow fever booster vaccination. The source is a man aged 25-45 years who received the YFV17D yellow fever vaccine. The V gene is TRBV6-1, the J gene TRBJ1-6; D is possibly TRBD1 (6 bases). CDR3 in amino acids: CASTTLLTGNNSPLHF. DNA of the CDR3: TGTGCCAGCACCACCCTCTTGACAGGAAATAATTCACCCCTCCACTTT.